The clone carrying this TCR beta chain appeared many times. The antigen is unknown. Unique molecular identifiers tagged individual cDNA molecules. TCRdb recomputed calls from the 5' RACE reads with MiXCR, one row per CDR3 protein. The table shows roughly 80,000 distinct CDR3 sequences, with over 11% occurring only once. This sample stems from a study of early T cells in non-severe SARS-CoV-2 infection. Study context: Unsorted whole blood bulk RNA was sequenced, with unpaired chains. Points from the study as a whole: VDJdb matching skewed toward anti-spike CD8 responses, missing private and CD4 specificities.

Germline-derived CDR1 and CDR2 are SGHTA and FQGNSA. The trim removed 5 bases at V and 6 bases at J, leaving 9 bases unmatched. This CDR3 comprises 14 residues. The chain combines TRBV7-2 with TRBJ1-2; 7 bases are a match to TRBD1. The sequencing sample was made of whole blood. This clonotype was obtained from an adult who was a healthcare worker with PCR-confirmed SARS-CoV-2 infection or an uninfected control (not recorded which). This CDR3 is CASSGRQGLDGYTF. CDR3 bases: TGTGCCAGCAGCGGGAGACAGGGTCTCGATGGCTACACCTTC.